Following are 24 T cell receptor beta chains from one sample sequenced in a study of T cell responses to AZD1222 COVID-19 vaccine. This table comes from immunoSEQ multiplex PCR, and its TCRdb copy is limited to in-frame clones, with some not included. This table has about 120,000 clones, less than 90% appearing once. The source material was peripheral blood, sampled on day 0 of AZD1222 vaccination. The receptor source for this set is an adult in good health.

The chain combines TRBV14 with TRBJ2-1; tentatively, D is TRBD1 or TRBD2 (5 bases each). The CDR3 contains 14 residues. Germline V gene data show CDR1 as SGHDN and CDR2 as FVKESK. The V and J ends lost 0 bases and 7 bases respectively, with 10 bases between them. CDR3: CASSQDGWGNEQFF. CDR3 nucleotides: TGTGCCAGCAGCCAAGATGGATGGGGGAATGAGCAGTTCTTC. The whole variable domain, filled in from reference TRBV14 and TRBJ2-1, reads EAGVTQFPSHSVIEKGQTVTLRCDPISGHDNLYWYRRVMGKEIKFLLHFVKESKQDESGMPNNRFLAERTGGTYSTLKVQPAELEDSGVYFCASSQDGWGNEQFFGPGTRLTVL.

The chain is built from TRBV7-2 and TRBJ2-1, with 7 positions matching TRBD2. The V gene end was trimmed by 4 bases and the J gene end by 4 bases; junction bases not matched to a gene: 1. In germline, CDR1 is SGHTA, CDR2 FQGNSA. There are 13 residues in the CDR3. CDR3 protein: CASSWTSYNEQFF. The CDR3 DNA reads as TGTGCCAGCAGCTGGACTAGTTACAATGAGCAGTTCTTC.

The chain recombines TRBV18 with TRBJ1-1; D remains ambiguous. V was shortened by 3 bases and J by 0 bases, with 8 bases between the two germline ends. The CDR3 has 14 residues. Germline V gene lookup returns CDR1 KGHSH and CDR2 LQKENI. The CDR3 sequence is CASSPAQVNTEAFF. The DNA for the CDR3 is TGTGCCAGCTCACCGGCCCAAGTGAACACTGAAGCTTTCTTT. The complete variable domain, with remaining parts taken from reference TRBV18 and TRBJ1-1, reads NAGVMQNPRHLVRRRGQEARLRCSPMKGHSHVYWYRQLPEEGLKFMVYLQKENIIDESGMPKERFSAEFPKEGPSILRIQQVVRGDSAAYFCASSPAQVNTEAFFGQGTRLTVV.

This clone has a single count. CDR3 nucleotides: TGTGCCAGCAGCGTACTGGGGACAGGACTCTATGGCTACACCTTC. The encoded protein is CASSVLGTGLYGYTF. The V and J genes are TRBV9 and TRBJ1-2; 8 bases are shared with TRBD1. J lost 4 bases, V lost 1 base, and 6 bases had no gene match. Germline-derived CDR1 and CDR2 are SGDLS and YYNGEE. The CDR3 length is 15 residues.

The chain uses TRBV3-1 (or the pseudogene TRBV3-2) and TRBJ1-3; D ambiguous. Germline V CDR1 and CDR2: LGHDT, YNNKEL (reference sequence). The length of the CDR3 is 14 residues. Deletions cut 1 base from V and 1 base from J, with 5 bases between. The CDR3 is CASSQVASGNTIYF. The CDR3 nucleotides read TGTGCCAGCAGCCAAGTGGCGTCTGGAAACACCATATATTTT.

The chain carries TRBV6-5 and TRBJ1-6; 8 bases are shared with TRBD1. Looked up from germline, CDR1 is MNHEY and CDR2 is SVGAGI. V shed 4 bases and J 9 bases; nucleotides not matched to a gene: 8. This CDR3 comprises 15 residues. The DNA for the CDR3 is TGTGCCAGCAGTTCCACCCCAGGGGGCAGTTCACCCCTCCACTTT. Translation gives CASSSTPGGSSPLHF.

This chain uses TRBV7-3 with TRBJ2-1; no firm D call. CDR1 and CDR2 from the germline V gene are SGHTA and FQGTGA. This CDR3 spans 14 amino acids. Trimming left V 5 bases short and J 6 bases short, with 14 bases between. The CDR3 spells CASSLSAGVNEQFF. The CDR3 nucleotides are TGTGCCAGCAGCCTCAGCGCAGGTGTCAATGAGCAGTTCTTC.

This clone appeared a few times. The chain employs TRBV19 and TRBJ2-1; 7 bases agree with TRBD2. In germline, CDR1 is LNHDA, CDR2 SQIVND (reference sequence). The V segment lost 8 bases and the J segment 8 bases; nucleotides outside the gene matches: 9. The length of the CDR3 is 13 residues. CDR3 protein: CASCRDYQDEQFF. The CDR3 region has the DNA TGTGCCAGTTGCCGGGACTATCAGGATGAGCAGTTCTTC. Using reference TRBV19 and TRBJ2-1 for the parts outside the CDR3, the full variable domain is DGGITQSPKYLFRKEGQNVTLSCEQNLNHDAMYWYRQDPGQGLRLIYYSQIVNDFQKGDIAEGYSVSREKKESFPLTVTSAQKNPTAFYLCASCRDYQDEQFFGPGTRLTVL.

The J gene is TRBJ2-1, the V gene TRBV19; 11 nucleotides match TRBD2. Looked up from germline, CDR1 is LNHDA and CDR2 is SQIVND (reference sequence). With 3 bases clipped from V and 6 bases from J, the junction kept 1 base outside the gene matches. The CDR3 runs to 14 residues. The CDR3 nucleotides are TGTGCCAGTAGTATTAGCGGGAGGGCCAATGAGCAGTTCTTC. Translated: CASSISGRANEQFF.

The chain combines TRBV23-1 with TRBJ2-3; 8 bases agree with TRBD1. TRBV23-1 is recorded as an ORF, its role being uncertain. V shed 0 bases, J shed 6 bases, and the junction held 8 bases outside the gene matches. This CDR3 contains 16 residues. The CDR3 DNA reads TGCGCCAGCAGTCAATCGGGAGGACAGGGAAGGGATACGCAGTATTTT. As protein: CASSQSGGQGRDTQYF.

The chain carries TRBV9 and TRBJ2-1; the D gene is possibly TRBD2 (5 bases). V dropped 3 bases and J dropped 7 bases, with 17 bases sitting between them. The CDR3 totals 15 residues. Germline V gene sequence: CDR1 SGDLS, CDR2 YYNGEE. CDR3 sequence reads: CASSASGVPPNEQFF. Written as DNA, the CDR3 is TGTGCCAGCAGCGCGAGCGGAGTTCCCCCGAATGAGCAGTTCTTC.

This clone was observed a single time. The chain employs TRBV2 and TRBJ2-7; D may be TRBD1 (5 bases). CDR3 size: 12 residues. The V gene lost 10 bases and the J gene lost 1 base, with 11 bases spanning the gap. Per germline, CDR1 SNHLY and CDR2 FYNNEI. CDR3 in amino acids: CATLDTSYEQYF. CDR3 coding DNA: TGTGCCACCTTGGACACATCCTACGAGCAGTACTTC.

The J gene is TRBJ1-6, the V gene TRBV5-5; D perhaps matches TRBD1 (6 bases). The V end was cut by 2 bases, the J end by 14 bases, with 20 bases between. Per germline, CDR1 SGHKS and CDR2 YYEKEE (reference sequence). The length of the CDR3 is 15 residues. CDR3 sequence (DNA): TGTGCCAGCAGCTTAGATTTGACAGGCTCGGGAACCCTCCACTTT. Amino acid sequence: CASSLDLTGSGTLHF.

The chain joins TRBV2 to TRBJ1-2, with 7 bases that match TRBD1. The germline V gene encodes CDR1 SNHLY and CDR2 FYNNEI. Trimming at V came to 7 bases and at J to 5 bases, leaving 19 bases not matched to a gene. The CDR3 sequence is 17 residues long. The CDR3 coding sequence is TGTGCCAGCACCGAGGGGGCCTTTGGGGGCTTCGGTTATGGCTACACCTTC. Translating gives CASTEGAFGGFGYGYTF.

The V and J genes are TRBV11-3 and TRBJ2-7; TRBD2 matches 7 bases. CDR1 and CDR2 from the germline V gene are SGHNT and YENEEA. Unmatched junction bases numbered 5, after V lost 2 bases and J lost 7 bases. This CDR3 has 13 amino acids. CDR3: CASSLNQRGEQYF. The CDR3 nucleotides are TGTGCCAGCAGCTTAAACCAGCGGGGAGAGCAGTACTTC.

The CDR3 bases are TGTGCCAGCGGGGGACTAGCGGTCTCGGAGACCCAGTACTTC. It specifies CASGGLAVSETQYF. The rearrangement joins TRBV27 to TRBJ2-5; TRBD2 aligns across 11 bases. The V gene's germline CDR1 is MNHEY and CDR2 SMNVEV (reference sequence). J gave up 5 bases and V 8 bases, and 7 bases lay outside the gene matches. The CDR3 consists of 14 residues.

The CDR3 reads CASSELPRGASEQYF. The DNA of the CDR3 is TGTGCCAGCAGTGAACTACCAAGGGGGGCCTCCGAGCAGTACTTC. The genes are TRBV6-1 and TRBJ2-7; D tentatively fits TRBD1 or TRBD2 (6 bases each). Trimming shortened V by 2 bases and J by 6 bases, and 17 bases separated the two germline ends. This CDR3 comprises 15 residues. Germline CDR1 and CDR2: MNHNS and SASEGT.

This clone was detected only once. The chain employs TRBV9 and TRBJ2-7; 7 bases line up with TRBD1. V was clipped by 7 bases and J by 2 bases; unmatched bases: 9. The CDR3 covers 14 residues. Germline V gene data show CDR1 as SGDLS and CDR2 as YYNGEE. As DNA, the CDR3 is TGTGCCAGCGGCCCCCGGGACAGTCCCTACGAGCAGTACTTC. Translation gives CASGPRDSPYEQYF. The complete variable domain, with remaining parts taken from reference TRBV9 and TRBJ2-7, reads DSGVTQTPKHLITATGQRVTLRCSPRSGDLSVYWYQQSLDQGLQFLIQYYNGEERAKGNILERFSAQQFPDLHSELNLSSLELGDSALYFCASGPRDSPYEQYFGPGTRLTVT.

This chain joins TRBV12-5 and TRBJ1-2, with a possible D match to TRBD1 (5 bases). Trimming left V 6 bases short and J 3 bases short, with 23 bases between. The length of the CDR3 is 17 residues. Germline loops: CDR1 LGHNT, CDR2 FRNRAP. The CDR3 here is CASGATGSYDRDYGYTF. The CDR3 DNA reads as TGTGCTAGTGGGGCAACAGGTTCCTACGACCGCGACTATGGCTACACCTTC.

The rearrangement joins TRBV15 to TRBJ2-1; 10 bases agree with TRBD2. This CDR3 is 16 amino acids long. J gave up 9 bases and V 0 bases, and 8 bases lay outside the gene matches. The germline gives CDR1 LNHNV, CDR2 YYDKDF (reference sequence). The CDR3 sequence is CATSRDGAGGSGEQFF. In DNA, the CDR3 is TGTGCCACCAGCAGAGACGGAGCGGGGGGGTCGGGTGAGCAGTTCTTC.

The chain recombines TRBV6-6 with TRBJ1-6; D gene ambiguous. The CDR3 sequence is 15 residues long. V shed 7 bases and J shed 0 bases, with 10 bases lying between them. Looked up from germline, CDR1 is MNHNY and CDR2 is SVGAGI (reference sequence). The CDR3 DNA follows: TGTGCCAGCAAACCGGAAAGCTCCTATAATTCACCCCTCCACTTT. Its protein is CASKPESSYNSPLHF.

The CDR3 DNA is TGTGCCTGGAGGTGGACAGGCCAGAACACTGAAGCTTTCTTT. Amino acid sequence: CAWRWTGQNTEAFF. This chain links TRBV30 with TRBJ1-1; 7 bases agree with TRBD1. The J segment lost 1 base and the V segment lost 3 bases, leaving 5 bases of the junction unmatched. This CDR3 is 14 amino acids long. Per germline, CDR1 GTSNPN and CDR2 SVGIG (reference sequence).

Written as DNA, the CDR3 is TGTGCCAGCAGTACACACTATGGCTACACCTTC. It translates to CASSTHYGYTF. The chain carries TRBV12-3 or TRBV12-4 and TRBJ1-2; D not certain. This CDR3 is built from 11 residues. The ends were cut back, 5 bases at V and 3 bases at J, with 4 bases in the middle.

In DNA, the CDR3 is TGTGCCAGCAGCTTTATAAGGGGGAACACTGAAGCTTTCTTT. It translates to CASSFIRGNTEAFF. The rearrangement uses TRBV7-8 and TRBJ1-1; tentative D call: TRBD1 (5 bases). Germline V CDR1 and CDR2: SGHVS, FQNEAQ. The length of the CDR3 is 14 residues. Deletions cut 3 bases from V and 1 base from J, with 9 bases between.